One sample yielded the 26 T cell receptor beta chains listed below, sequenced in a study of blood T cells in healthy people across ages. Primers used in a second PCR of roughly 6 to 11 cycles were a sample-barcoded 5' primer and a J-beta primer mix. From the 5' RACE reads, TCRdb called clonotypes with MiXCR, one entry per CDR3 protein. The sample comprises around 1,100,000 distinct CDR3 sequences, 35% to 40% of which are singletons, and 13% rests with the top ten. The sequenced material came from blood. Receptors originate from a man between 18 and 29 years old in good health.

The CDR3 here is CASSASGSTDTQYF. The CDR3 coding sequence is TGTGCCAGCAGTGCTAGCGGGAGCACAGATACGCAGTATTTT. The chain couples TRBV9 to TRBJ2-3, with 8 positions matching TRBD2. Germline lookup yields CDR1 SGDLS and CDR2 YYNGEE. The CDR3 has 14 amino acids. After removal of 5 bases from V and 0 bases from J, the junction contained 2 bases not matched to a gene.

There are a few counts of this clonotype. This chain uses TRBV19 with TRBJ2-3; TRBD2 might be the D (6 bases). Germline-derived CDR1 and CDR2 are LNHDA and SQIVND (reference sequence). V was clipped by 3 bases and J by 7 bases, with 17 bases between them. The CDR3 totals 15 residues. The CDR3 region is CASSIGRRGTYTQYF. In DNA form, the CDR3 reads TGTGCCAGTAGTATTGGACGGAGGGGCACGTATACGCAGTATTTT. The full variable domain, with the rest looked up from reference TRBV19 and TRBJ2-3, is DGGITQSPKYLFRKEGQNVTLSCEQNLNHDAMYWYRQDPGQGLRLIYYSQIVNDFQKGDIAEGYSVSREKKESFPLTVTSAQKNPTAFYLCASSIGRRGTYTQYFGPGTRLTVL.

This clonotype turned up a few times. V usage is TRBV12-3 or TRBV12-4 and J usage is TRBJ2-7, with 7 bases fitting TRBD1. The CDR3 extends over 14 amino acids. The J segment lost 4 bases and the V segment lost 5 bases, leaving 8 bases of the junction unmatched. The CDR3 region is CASSTRDRIYEQYF. DNA for the CDR3: TGTGCCAGCAGTACTAGGGACAGAATTTACGAGCAGTACTTC.

This clonotype has just a few counts. The genes are TRBV10-3 and TRBJ1-1; D gene unclear. The CDR3 is 11 residues long. V lost 6 bases to trimming and J lost 0 bases, with 2 bases between them. CDR1 and CDR2 (germline): ENHRY, SYGVKD. CDR3 in amino acids: CAIRVNTEAFF. The CDR3 DNA reads TGTGCCATCAGAGTGAACACTGAAGCTTTCTTT.

The J gene is TRBJ2-1, the V gene TRBV10-3; 9 bases are shared with TRBD1. Germline V gene data show CDR1 as ENHRY and CDR2 as SYGVKD. V lost 3 bases, J lost 6 bases, and 9 bases stayed unmatched. The CDR3 extends over 16 amino acids. In nucleotides, the CDR3 is TGTGCCATCAGTGAAAGCCCGGGACAGGGTTTCAATGAGCAGTTCTTC. This sequence encodes CAISESPGQGFNEQFF.

This clonotype was recorded many times. This chain connects TRBV7-2 to TRBJ2-3; D may be TRBD2 (5 bases). CDR3 length: 13 residues. V lost 1 base, J lost 5 bases, and 7 bases lay in between. The germline CDR1 and CDR2 sequences are SGHTA and FQGNSA. For the CDR3, the DNA is TGTGCCAGCAGCTTAGGAGGGAGAGATACGCAGTATTTT. It codes for CASSLGGRDTQYF.

In the case of this clonotype: Germline and junction disagree at one end, which may indicate a read error. J is TRBJ2-6 and V is TRBV29-1; D is possibly TRBD1 (5 bases). Germline V gene data show CDR1 as SQVTM and CDR2 as ANQGSEA. This CDR3 has 13 residues. The CDR3 DNA sequence: TGCAGCGTTAAAATCTCTGGGGCCAGCGTCCTGACTTTC. This encodes CSVKISGASVLTF. The full variable domain, rest sourced from reference TRBV29-1 and TRBJ2-6, is SAVISQKPSRDICQRGTSLTIQCQVDSQVTMMFWYRQQPGQSLTLIATANQGSEATYESGFVIDKFPISRPNLTFSTLTVSNMSPEDSSIYLCSVKISGASVLTFGAGSRLTVL.

This sequence joins TRBV12-3 or TRBV12-4 and TRBJ2-5; a possible D gene is TRBD1 (5 bases). The CDR3 is 13 residues long. V was pared by 5 bases and J by 1 base, with 8 bases between. This CDR3 reads CASSGAGQETQYF. The DNA for the CDR3 is TGTGCCAGCAGTGGGGCAGGCCAAGAGACCCAGTACTTC.

V gene TRBV20-1 combines with J gene TRBJ1-2, with 9 positions matching TRBD1. CDR3 length: 14 amino acids. Germline CDR1 and CDR2: DFQATT and SNEGSKA (reference sequence). Trimming removed 3 bases from V and 11 bases from J; junction bases left unmatched: 13. CDR3 DNA sequence: TGCAGTGCTAGCCCATCCCCCGGGGGACAGGGTTACACCTTC. Encoded protein: CSASPSPGGQGYTF.

Notes on this clonotype: A junction end diverges from the germline sequence, so it may reflect a read error. The V gene is TRBV5-5, the J gene TRBJ1-2, with no clear D. The CDR3 contains 16 residues. Germline V CDR1 and CDR2: SGHKS, YYEKEE (reference sequence). The CDR3 DNA reads as TGTGCCAGCACCTTGGAGGTGTGGCGTCTCGACGGTGGCTACACCTTC. Its translation: CASTLEVWRLDGGYTF.

This clonotype turned up a few times. The rearrangement links TRBV20-1 to TRBJ2-7, with D perhaps assigned TRBD1 or TRBD2 (5 bases each). Germline V lookup: CDR1 DFQATT, CDR2 SNEGSKA (reference sequence). Trimming left V 6 bases short and J 2 bases short, with 17 bases between. The CDR3 is 14 residues long. CDR3 in amino acids: CSAPGDGRTYEQYF. The CDR3 DNA reads TGCAGTGCACCCGGGGACGGCCGGACCTACGAGCAGTACTTC.

Turning to this clonotype: An end of the junction does not agree with germline; a read error may underlie this. This chain links TRBV2 with TRBJ2-5; 10 bases match TRBD1. CDR1 is SNHLY, CDR2 FYNNEI, per germline. This CDR3 has 15 amino acids. Here the CDR3 reads CAGSLGTGVGETQYF. The DNA of the CDR3 is TGTGCCGGCAGTCTCGGGACAGGGGTTGGGGAGACCCAGTACTTC.

The chain couples TRBV20-1 to TRBJ2-5; 7 bases match TRBD1. The end of the DNA aligns better with TRBJ2-7, so the J call may be wrong. Germline CDR1 and CDR2: DFQATT and SNEGSKA (reference sequence). The length of the CDR3 is 14 residues. CDR3 in DNA: TGCAGTGCTAGAGATCGGCAGGGGGTGTTCGAGCAGTACTTC. Amino acids: CSARDRQGVFEQYF.

The chain links TRBV10-3 to TRBJ1-1, with D maybe TRBD1 (5 bases). CDR3 size: 12 residues. The ends were cut back, 7 bases at V and 8 bases at J, with 14 bases in the middle. Germline CDR1 is ENHRY and CDR2 is SYGVKD. This chain's CDR3 is CAIKDGGTEAFF. DNA for the CDR3: TGTGCCATCAAAGATGGAGGGACCGAAGCTTTCTTT.

The chain couples TRBV20-1 to TRBJ1-1, with TRBD1 as a possible D gene (5 bases). The CDR3 is 11 amino acids. V shed 5 bases and J shed 6 bases, with 10 bases lying between them. CDR1 DFQATT and CDR2 SNEGSKA come from the germline V gene (reference sequence). CDR3 DNA: TGCAGTGCTGGAAGGGACGCTGAAGCTTTCTTT. Translating gives CSAGRDAEAFF.

This clonotype was detected a few times. V is TRBV12-3 or TRBV12-4 and J is TRBJ1-6; possible D gene TRBD1, 6 bases. V was trimmed by 1 base and J by 8 bases, leaving 12 bases between them. The CDR3 contains 15 residues. The CDR3 DNA sequence: TGTGCCAGCAGTTTAGACCGGGCAGGGGATTCACCCCTCCACTTT. Its translation is CASSLDRAGDSPLHF.

The gene calls are TRBV7-3 and TRBJ2-7, with D uncertain. V was shortened by 5 bases and J by 7 bases, with 15 bases between the two germline ends. This CDR3 is built from 13 residues. Germline V CDR1 and CDR2: SGHTA, FQGTGA. CDR3 DNA: TGTGCCAGCAGCCTTGACACGCACAATGAGCAGTACTTC. It codes for CASSLDTHNEQYF. Full variable domain (rest looked up from reference TRBV7-3 and TRBJ2-7): GAGVSQTPSNKVTEKGKYVELRCDPISGHTALYWYRQSLGQGPEFLIYFQGTGAADDSGLPNDRFFAVRPEGSVSTLKIQRTERGDSAVYLCASSLDTHNEQYFGPGTRLTVT.

A few counts support this clonotype. The chain joins TRBV12-3 or TRBV12-4 to TRBJ2-5, with D possibly TRBD2 on 6 matching bases. The CDR3 runs to 14 residues. V was pared by 3 bases and J by 3 bases, with 11 bases between. DNA of the CDR3: TGTGCCAGCAGTTTCGGGCCGGGGGAAGAGACCCAGTACTTC. It translates to CASSFGPGEETQYF.

The gene calls are TRBV30 and TRBJ2-7, with 12 bases lining up with TRBD1. The J call may be incorrect, as the DNA end agrees better with TRBJ2-5. CDR1 is GTSNPN and CDR2 is SVGIG in the germline V gene (reference sequence). The CDR3 consists of 14 residues. CDR3 sequence (DNA): TGTGCCAACCGGGACAGGGGGCTGAAGGAGACCCAGTACTTC. Amino acid sequence: CANRDRGLKETQYF.

This chain connects TRBV28 to TRBJ2-1, with 8 nucleotides matching TRBD2. The CDR3 spans 19 residues. With V trimmed by 6 bases and J by 5 bases, 21 bases remained unmatched. CDR1 is MDHEN and CDR2 is SYDVKM in the germline V gene. This CDR3 is CASRPRAGLVRTRHNEQFF. The CDR3 DNA reads as TGTGCCAGCAGACCACGCGCGGGACTAGTAAGAACCAGACACAATGAGCAGTTCTTC.

The V call is TRBV5-5, the J call TRBJ2-3; tentatively, D is TRBD1 or TRBD2 (6 bases each). Trimming removed 3 bases from V and 2 bases from J, with 13 bases in between. The germline CDR1 and CDR2 sequences are SGHKS and YYEKEE (reference sequence). CDR3 length: 15 residues. CDR3 protein: CASSSVGGHTDTQYF. CDR3 bases: TGTGCCAGCAGCTCGGTTGGGGGGCACACAGATACGCAGTATTTT.

For the CDR3, the DNA is TGTGCCACCAGTGATTCCGCAGGGGGGAATCAGCCCCAGCATTTT. This encodes CATSDSAGGNQPQHF. The rearrangement uses TRBV24-1 and TRBJ1-5; the match to TRBD1 covers 7 bases. V shed 2 bases and J 4 bases; nucleotides not matched to a gene: 4. Germline V CDR1 and CDR2: KGHDR, SFDVKD. CDR3 size: 15 residues.

This clonotype was detected a few times. The chain links TRBV20-1 to TRBJ2-5; weak D call: TRBD1 (5 bases). The V end lost 3 bases, the J end lost 7 bases, and 12 bases lay between the germline ends. Germline assignment: CDR1 DFQATT and CDR2 SNEGSKA (reference sequence). The CDR3 loop spans 12 amino acids. CDR3 nucleotides: TGCAGTGCTAGGGCAGGGATGGTGACCCAGTACTTC. Amino acids: CSARAGMVTQYF.

This sequence joins TRBV27 and TRBJ1-4; 7 nucleotides match TRBD1. CDR1 and CDR2 (germline): MNHEY, SMNVEV (reference sequence). V was pared by 5 bases and J by 4 bases, with 7 bases of the junction left unmatched. This CDR3 has 15 amino acids. CDR3 sequence (DNA): TGTGCCAGCAGTCCCCGACAGGGCCATAATGAAAAACTGTTTTTT. Its protein is CASSPRQGHNEKLFF.

In its sample, this clonotype was seen a few times. V gene TRBV9 combines with J gene TRBJ2-3, with D possibly TRBD2 on 6 matching bases. The germline V and J ends were trimmed by 0 bases and 0 bases, with 11 bases remaining between them. Germline CDR1 is SGDLS and CDR2 is YYNGEE. This CDR3 contains 16 residues. The CDR3 DNA reads TGTGCCAGCAGCGTAGTTGTGACTAGTAGCACAGATACGCAGTATTTT. The encoded protein is CASSVVVTSSTDTQYF.

This chain joins TRBV10-3 and TRBJ1-5; D remains ambiguous. This CDR3 region has 14 residues. Trimming cost V 0 bases and J 2 bases, with 5 bases left between them. CDR1 and CDR2 (germline): ENHRY, SYGVKD. In nucleotides, the CDR3 is TGTGCCATCAGTGAGTCGTTTGGCAATCAGCCCCAGCATTTT. Encoded protein: CAISESFGNQPQHF.